This TCR beta chain was profiled in a study of spatial heterogeneity in lung cancer. Study background: Strong correlation linked TCR transcript counts in tumor regions to a T cell module score derived from matched bulk RNA-seq. Raw reads contained each unique TCR and UMI combination more than ten times on average.

TCRdb re-called the 5' RACE reads through MiXCR, storing one row per CDR3 protein. The sample gives roughly 16,000 distinct CDR3 sequences, around 6.5% of which show up once; about 19% is in the top ten. General study points: The study found that expanded intratumoral alpha and beta TCR counts tracked tumor mutation counts.

This clonotype was detected only a few times. The antigen is unknown. This beta chain is a stray read from a library made for alpha chains; its abundance is not meaningful. Germline V gene sequence: CDR1 MNHEY, CDR2 SMNVEV (reference sequence). The V end lost 5 bases, the J end lost 2 bases, and 18 bases lay between the germline ends. This CDR3 contains 16 residues. Time point of the sample: sample taken at primary tumor resection. The donors, fewer than 90 patients with untreated early-stage non-small cell lung cancer, provided the samples. The chain joins TRBV27 to TRBJ1-2; possible D gene TRBD1, 5 bases. This TCR derives from a female donor with early-stage non-small cell lung cancer. This specimen consisted of lung tumor tissue, obtained at surgery. CDR3 in amino acids: CASSPSPWDGNYGYTF. The CDR3 bases are TGTGCCAGCAGTCCATCCCCTTGGGACGGCAACTATGGCTACACCTTC.